This T cell receptor (beta chain) emerged from a study of shared clonotypes between healthy human individuals. Researchers ran the assay at a deep level. Splitting of each subset's genomic DNA was done evenly across several immunoSEQ plates. Profiled with immunoSEQ multiplex PCR; TCRdb holds only in-frame clones, not every one. The table lists over 2 million clones, 90% to 95% of them singletons. All donors qualified as healthy HIV-negative adults and had experienced no recent acute infections or vaccinations. Nashville, Tennessee was home to all donors, each a Caucasian adult. Germline CDR1 reads LGHNT; CDR2 reads FRNRAP. Between the trimmed V and J ends, which lost 0 bases and 5 bases, there was a span of 8 bases. CDR3 length: 13 amino acids.

Sample: naive CD4+ T cells sorted from blood. Subset meaning: CD45RA+ positively selected. The V and J genes are TRBV12-5 and TRBJ2-7, with TRBD2 as a possible D gene (7 bases). The clonotype originates from a man aged 18 to 30 in good health. CDR3 DNA sequence: TGTGCTAGTGGTTTGGTGGGGGGGCACGAGCAGTACTTC. Residues: CASGLVGGHEQYF.